One sample yielded the 14 T cell receptor beta chains listed below, sequenced in a study of vaccination and CD4 T cells after COVID-19. The treatment is: roughly 11-day PBMC culture with coronavirus spike peptide pools or control peptides (ViraFEST assay). Sequenced with the Oncomine TCR Beta short-read assay was DNA taken from cultured CD4+ T cells. TCRdb re-derived calls from the PCR reads in MiXCR, one entry per CDR3 protein. The data contain roughly 4,500 distinct CDR3 sequences, 15% to 20% of them singletons. What these receptors recognize is not known. Sequences were obtained from CD4+ T cells from blood, cultured in vitro. The receptors stem from a human donor who had recovered from COVID-19.

Relative to its sample, this clonotype is medium-sized. This chain joins TRBV21-1 and TRBJ1-1; the table assigns TRBD1, which was not confirmed against the DNA. TRBV21-1 is shown as a pseudogene. This CDR3 spans 16 amino acids. CDR3 sequence (DNA): TGTGCCCCGACCAGAGGTGGACAGGGGGGATCGTTAGGGGCTTTCTTT. It codes for CAPTRGGQGGSLGAFF.

This clonotype came up a few times. The chain employs TRBV6-1 and TRBJ1-5; D may be TRBD1 (5 bases). V gave up 5 bases and J gave up 2 bases, with 10 bases separating them. The CDR3 extends over 14 amino acids. Germline V lookup: CDR1 MNHNS, CDR2 SASEGT. This CDR3 is CASSRGVGNQPQHF. As DNA, the CDR3 is TGTGCCAGCAGTCGGGGGGTTGGCAATCAGCCCCAGCATTTT.

A few counts support this clonotype. The chain recombines TRBV6-5 with TRBJ2-6; 7 nucleotides line up with TRBD2. CDR1 MNHEY and CDR2 SVGAGI come from the germline V gene. After removal of 2 bases from V and 0 bases from J, the junction contained 4 bases not matched to a gene. The CDR3 consists of 17 residues. The CDR3 region has the DNA TGTGCCAGCAGTTACGGGGGACTACTCTCTGGGGCCAACGTCCTGACTTTC. It encodes CASSYGGLLSGANVLTF.

This clonotype is deemed medium-sized (0.01 to 0.1%). The V and J genes are TRBV27 and TRBJ1-1; D is unclear. Germline V gene data show CDR1 as MNHEY and CDR2 as SMNVEV (reference sequence). Trimming removed 6 bases at V and 2 bases at J, with 10 bases between. The CDR3 has 13 amino acids. The CDR3, as DNA: TGTGCCAGCAGAAGGAACGTAAACACTGAAGCTTTCTTT. This encodes CASRRNVNTEAFF.

The J gene is TRBJ2-7, the V gene TRBV20-1, with TRBD1 matching over 8 bases. Per germline, CDR1 DFQATT and CDR2 SNEGSKA (reference sequence). The V gene end was trimmed by 2 bases and the J gene end by 2 bases; junction bases not matched to a gene: 5. The CDR3 loop spans 14 amino acids. The CDR3 protein is CSARPGTGPYEQYF. DNA for the CDR3: TGCAGTGCTAGACCCGGGACAGGCCCCTACGAGCAGTACTTC.

The chain combines TRBV5-4 with TRBJ2-5; TRBD2 matches 9 bases. V was pared by 3 bases and J by 5 bases, with 11 bases of the junction left unmatched. The length of the CDR3 is 16 residues. In germline, CDR1 is SGHNT, CDR2 YYREEE (reference sequence). CDR3 in amino acids: CASSSLSGGAGETQYF. The CDR3, as DNA: TGTGCCAGCAGCTCTCTTAGCGGGGGCGCAGGGGAGACCCAGTACTTC. The full variable domain, its missing parts supplied by reference TRBV5-4 and TRBJ2-5, is ETGVTQSPTHLIKTRGQQVTLRCSSQSGHNTVSWYQQALGQGPQFIFQYYREEENGRGNFPPRFSGLQFPNYSSELNVNALELDDSALYLCASSSLSGGAGETQYFGPGTRLLVL.

For this clonotype: Given a much more abundant clone one base away, this may be a read error. The chain recombines TRBV7-8 with TRBJ2-2, with D uncertain. Trimming shortened V by 0 bases and J by 3 bases, and 8 bases separated the two germline ends. The germline V gene has CDR1 SGHVS and CDR2 FQNEAQ. The CDR3 is made up of 15 amino acids. As DNA, the CDR3 is TGTGCCAGCAGCTTAGCGGGCCGTGACACCGGGGAGCTGTTTTTT. Protein: CASSLAGRDTGELFF.

For this clonotype: One end of the junction does not line up with germline, which may come from a read error. The chain joins TRBV5-5 to TRBJ2-3; no reliable D call. The CDR3 loop spans 12 amino acids. Germline V gene data show CDR1 as SGHKS and CDR2 as YYEKEE (reference sequence). The CDR3 is CASSLVADAQYF. CDR3 DNA: TGTGCCAGCAGCTTAGTGGCAGATGCGCAGTATTTT.

This clonotype has just a few counts. This rearrangement joins TRBV2 to TRBJ2-5, with D perhaps TRBD2 (5 bases). The V gene lost 7 bases and the J gene lost 2 bases, with 17 bases spanning the gap. Germline V lookup: CDR1 SNHLY, CDR2 FYNNEI. The CDR3 is 15 residues long. CDR3 loop: CASMRDRNLQETQYF. In nucleotides, the CDR3 is TGTGCCAGCATGAGGGATCGCAACCTTCAAGAGACCCAGTACTTC.

This CDR3 reads CSAWKGDYGYTF. The CDR3 DNA is TGCAGTGCCTGGAAAGGGGACTATGGCTACACCTTC. The chain recombines TRBV20-1 with TRBJ1-2; D perhaps matches TRBD1 (5 bases). Germline V gene data show CDR1 as DFQATT and CDR2 as SNEGSKA (reference sequence). This CDR3 is 12 amino acids long. V gave up 6 bases and J gave up 3 bases, with 11 bases separating them.

The CDR3 bases are TGTGCCACCGCCAGGGGCACCGGGGAGCTGTTTTTT. Translation: CATARGTGELFF. The chain recombines TRBV6-1 with TRBJ2-2, with D possibly being TRBD1 (6 bases). Between the trimmed V and J ends, which lost 10 bases and 4 bases, there was a span of 10 bases. Germline lookup yields CDR1 MNHNS and CDR2 SASEGT. The CDR3 runs 12 residues.

This clonotype turned up a few times. V gene TRBV19 combines with J gene TRBJ2-1; 9 nucleotides line up with TRBD2. There are 16 residues in the CDR3. Germline loops: CDR1 LNHDA, CDR2 SQIVND (reference sequence). V lost 3 bases and J lost 4; bases outside the gene matches: 7. CDR3 sequence (DNA): TGTGCCAGTAGTATTTCTGGACTAGCGAAATACAATGAGCAGTTCTTC. It translates to CASSISGLAKYNEQFF. The full variable domain, its missing parts supplied by reference TRBV19 and TRBJ2-1, is DGGITQSPKYLFRKEGQNVTLSCEQNLNHDAMYWYRQDPGQGLRLIYYSQIVNDFQKGDIAEGYSVSREKKESFPLTVTSAQKNPTAFYLCASSISGLAKYNEQFFGPGTRLTVL.

The J gene is TRBJ2-5, the V gene TRBV15, with D maybe TRBD2 (7 bases). Trimming shortened V by 3 bases and J by 1 base, and 12 bases separated the two germline ends. The germline V gene encodes CDR1 LNHNV and CDR2 YYDKDF (reference sequence). The CDR3 runs 15 residues. The CDR3 DNA is TGTGCCACCAGCAGTCCCGGGGGGCCCCAAGAGACCCAGTACTTC. This encodes CATSSPGGPQETQYF.

This clonotype turned up a few times. This chain links TRBV12-5 with TRBJ1-3, with 9 nucleotides matching TRBD1. In germline, CDR1 is LGHNT, CDR2 FRNRAP. The CDR3 is 16 amino acids. J gave up 4 bases and V 6 bases, and 10 bases lay outside the gene matches. The CDR3 loop is CASGNKPGTGGNTIYF. The CDR3 region has the DNA TGTGCTAGTGGGAATAAACCCGGGACAGGGGGAAACACCATATATTTT.